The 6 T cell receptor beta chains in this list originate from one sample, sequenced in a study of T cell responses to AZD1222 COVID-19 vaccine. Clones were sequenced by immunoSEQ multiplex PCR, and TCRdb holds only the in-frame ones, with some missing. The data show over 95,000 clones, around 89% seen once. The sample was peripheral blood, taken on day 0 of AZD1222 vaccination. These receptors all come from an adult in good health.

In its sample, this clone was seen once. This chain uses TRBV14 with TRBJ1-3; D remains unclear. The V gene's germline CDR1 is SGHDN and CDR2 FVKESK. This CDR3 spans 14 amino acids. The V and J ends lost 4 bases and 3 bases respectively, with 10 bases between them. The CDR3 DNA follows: TGTGCCAGCAGCCCGGGTAGTGGTGGAAACACCATATATTTT. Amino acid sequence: CASSPGSGGNTIYF.

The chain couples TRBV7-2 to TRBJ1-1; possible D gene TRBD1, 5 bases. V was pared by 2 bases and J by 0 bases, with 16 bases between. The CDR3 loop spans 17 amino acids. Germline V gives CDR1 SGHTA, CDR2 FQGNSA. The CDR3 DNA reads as TGTGCCAGCAGCTTATCCCCCTGGGCGGACATGAACACTGAAGCTTTCTTT. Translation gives CASSLSPWADMNTEAFF. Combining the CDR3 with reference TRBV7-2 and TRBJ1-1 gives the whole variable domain GAGVSQSPSNKVTEKGKDVELRCDPISGHTALYWYRQSLGQGLEFLIYFQGNSAPDKSGLPSDRFSAERTGGSVSTLTIQRTQQEDSAVYLCASSLSPWADMNTEAFFGQGTRLTVV.

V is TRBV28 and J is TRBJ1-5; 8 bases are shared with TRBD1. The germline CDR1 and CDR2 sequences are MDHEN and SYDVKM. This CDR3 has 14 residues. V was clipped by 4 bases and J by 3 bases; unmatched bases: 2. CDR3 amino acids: CASSSGQANQPQHF. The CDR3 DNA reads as TGTGCCAGCAGTTCGGGACAGGCCAATCAGCCCCAGCATTTT.

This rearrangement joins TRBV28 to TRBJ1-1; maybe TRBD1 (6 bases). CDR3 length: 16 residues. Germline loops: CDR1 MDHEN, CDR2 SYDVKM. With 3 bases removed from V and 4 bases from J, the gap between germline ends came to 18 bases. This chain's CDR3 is CASSFSYQGQGTEAFF. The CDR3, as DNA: TGTGCCAGCAGTTTTTCATACCAGGGACAAGGCACTGAAGCTTTCTTT.

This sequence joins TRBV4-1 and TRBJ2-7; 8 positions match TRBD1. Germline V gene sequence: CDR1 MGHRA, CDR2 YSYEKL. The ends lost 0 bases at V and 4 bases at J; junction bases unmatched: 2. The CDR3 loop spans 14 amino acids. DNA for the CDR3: TGCGCCAGCAGCCAAGAAGACAGGGGTTACGAGCAGTACTTC. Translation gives CASSQEDRGYEQYF.

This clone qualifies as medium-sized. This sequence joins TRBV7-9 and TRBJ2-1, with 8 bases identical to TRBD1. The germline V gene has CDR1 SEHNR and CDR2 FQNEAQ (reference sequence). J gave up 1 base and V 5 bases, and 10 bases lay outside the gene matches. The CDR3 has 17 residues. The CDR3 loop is CASSQSRTGRSYNEQFF. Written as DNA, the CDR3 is TGTGCCAGCAGCCAATCGCGGACAGGGCGATCCTACAATGAGCAGTTCTTC. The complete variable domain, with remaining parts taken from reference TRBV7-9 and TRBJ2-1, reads DTGVSQNPRHKITKRGQNVTFRCDPISEHNRLYWYRQTLGQGPEFLTYFQNEAQLEKSRLLSDRFSAERPKGSFSTLEIQRTEQGDSAMYLCASSQSRTGRSYNEQFFGPGTRLTVL.